Only one count was recorded for the clone carrying this T cell receptor (beta chain). This sample is part of a study of control samples from healthy donors and cancer patients. J gave up 5 bases and V 0 bases, and 0 bases lay outside the gene matches. Per the germline V gene, CDR1 is SQVTM and CDR2 is ANQGSEA. CDR3 length: 12 amino acids. Some clones are missing from TCRdb's copy, which holds only in-frame ones; the method was immunoSEQ multiplex PCR. Seen here are 90,000 to 130,000 clones, about 80% observed once, and the top ten hold 6.5%. Sequencing was done on a sample of blood. This chain joins TRBV29-1 and TRBJ2-5; the match to TRBD2 covers 7 bases. The sequence derives from a man between 18 and 35 years old in good health. This chain's CDR3 is CSVEELAETQYF. The DNA of the CDR3 is TGCAGCGTTGAAGAACTAGCGGAGACCCAGTACTTC.